What follows are 17 T cell receptor beta chains derived from one specimen sequenced in a study of T cell responses to AZD1222 COVID-19 vaccine. The repertoire was sequenced with immunoSEQ multiplex PCR; TCRdb's copy has only in-frame clones and lacks some. The repertoire consists of roughly 120,000 clones, with about four fifths occurring once and the leading ten covering approximately 5%. The sample here was peripheral blood, taken on day 0 of AZD1222 vaccination. Source of these receptors: an adult in good health.

This chain uses TRBV2 with TRBJ1-1; 7 nucleotides agree with TRBD1. The CDR3 sequence is 14 residues long. Germline-derived CDR1 and CDR2 are SNHLY and FYNNEI. The junction had 13 bases not matched to a gene; V was cut back by 8 bases and J by 7 bases. DNA of the CDR3: TGTGCCAGCCTTATGGGTACCAGGGGGAGTGAAGCTTTCTTT. It is translated as CASLMGTRGSEAFF.

The V call is TRBV19, the J call TRBJ2-4, with TRBD1 as a possible D gene (6 bases). With 3 bases removed from V and 2 bases from J, the gap between germline ends came to 17 bases. The germline V gene has CDR1 LNHDA and CDR2 SQIVND (reference sequence). There are 17 residues in the CDR3. CDR3 sequence (DNA): TGTGCCAGTAGTATTGGCTCTCCCACAGGGACCAAAAACATTCAGTACTTC. Translated: CASSIGSPTGTKNIQYF.

The chain combines TRBV27 with TRBJ1-1; 7 bases match TRBD1. J lost 2 bases, V lost 6 bases, and 6 bases had no gene match. The CDR3 contains 14 residues. The germline V gene has CDR1 MNHEY and CDR2 SMNVEV (reference sequence). CDR3 amino acids: CASRPTGTNTEAFF. The CDR3 nucleotides read TGTGCCAGCAGACCGACAGGGACAAACACTGAAGCTTTCTTT.

This sequence joins TRBV6-6 and TRBJ2-1, with D tentatively TRBD1 (6 bases). This CDR3 spans 14 amino acids. V gave up 2 bases and J gave up 10 bases, with 15 bases separating them. Germline CDR1 reads MNHNY; CDR2 reads SVGAGI (reference sequence). CDR3 DNA: TGTGCCAGCAGTTACGAACAGGGAGCCAACGAGCAGTTCTTC. It encodes CASSYEQGANEQFF.

The chain carries TRBV20-1 and TRBJ1-1; D uncertain. Germline lookup yields CDR1 DFQATT and CDR2 SNEGSKA (reference sequence). This CDR3 has 11 residues. Trimming cost V 7 bases and J 5 bases, with 11 bases left between them. The CDR3 loop reads CSVRRLTEAFF. The CDR3, as DNA: TGCAGTGTCAGGCGGCTAACTGAAGCTTTCTTT.

The V gene is TRBV5-1, the J gene TRBJ1-2; D might be TRBD1 (5 bases). CDR1 and CDR2 from the germline V gene are SGHRS and YFSETQ. The CDR3 covers 17 residues. Trimming pared 0 bases from V and 2 bases from J, leaving 17 bases between. CDR3 in amino acids: CASSLEGRERPNYGYTF. The CDR3 DNA sequence: TGCGCCAGCAGCTTGGAAGGCAGGGAAAGGCCCAACTATGGCTACACCTTC.

This clone has only a few counts. The V gene is TRBV14, the J gene TRBJ2-1; 7 bases are shared with TRBD2. Germline V gene sequence: CDR1 SGHDN, CDR2 FVKESK. V was clipped by 4 bases and J by 7 bases; unmatched bases: 13. This CDR3 has 16 amino acids. The CDR3 sequence: CASSRGGRWSWNEQFF. The CDR3 bases are TGTGCCAGCAGCCGGGGCGGGAGATGGAGCTGGAATGAGCAGTTCTTC. Together with reference TRBV14 and TRBJ2-1, the CDR3 gives the full variable domain: EAGVTQFPSHSVIEKGQTVTLRCDPISGHDNLYWYRRVMGKEIKFLLHFVKESKQDESGMPNNRFLAERTGGTYSTLKVQPAELEDSGVYFCASSRGGRWSWNEQFFGPGTRLTVL.

This rearrangement joins TRBV6-5 to TRBJ1-2; 7 bases agree with TRBD1. The CDR3 spans 15 residues. CDR1 MNHEY and CDR2 SVGAGI come from the germline V gene. V lost 2 bases and J lost 1; bases outside the gene matches: 4. The CDR3 here is CASSYLGQVNYGYTF. The CDR3 DNA sequence: TGTGCCAGCAGTTACCTCGGACAGGTTAACTATGGCTACACCTTC.

The rearrangement links TRBV9 to TRBJ1-1; D is ambiguous. Per the germline V gene, CDR1 is SGDLS and CDR2 is YYNGEE. The CDR3 runs to 14 residues. V lost 3 bases and J lost 0, with 9 bases in between. CDR3: CASSEGTLNTEAFF. CDR3 DNA sequence: TGTGCCAGCAGCGAGGGCACACTGAACACTGAAGCTTTCTTT.

The chain links TRBV18 to TRBJ2-2; D possibly corresponds to TRBD2 (6 bases). Germline-derived CDR1 and CDR2 are KGHSH and LQKENI. Trimming removed 8 bases from V and 4 bases from J, with 11 bases in between. This CDR3 is 13 amino acids long. The CDR3 DNA reads as TGTGCCAGCGAAATGACTAGCACCGGGGAGCTGTTTTTT. Protein product: CASEMTSTGELFF.

J is TRBJ2-1 and V is TRBV7-2, with a weak D call TRBD2 (5 bases). The CDR3 totals 14 residues. Trimming left V 4 bases short and J 0 bases short, with 7 bases between. Germline loops: CDR1 SGHTA, CDR2 FQGNSA. This chain's CDR3 is CASSSGNSYNEQFF. In DNA, the CDR3 is TGTGCCAGCAGCTCCGGGAACTCCTACAATGAGCAGTTCTTC.

The rearrangement uses TRBV23-1 and TRBJ2-3; D ambiguous. TRBV23-1 is annotated as an ORF whose role is uncertain. The CDR3 runs 16 residues. V dropped 0 bases and J dropped 1 base, with 11 bases sitting between them. The CDR3 DNA reads TGCGCCAGCAGTCAATCCTTGGGGTCTTGCACAGATACGCAGTATTTT. This codes for CASSQSLGSCTDTQYF.

This clone was seen only once. The gene calls are TRBV7-2 and TRBJ1-2; weak D call: TRBD1 (5 bases). Germline lookup yields CDR1 SGHTA and CDR2 FQGNSA. The ends were cut back, 1 base at V and 4 bases at J, with 13 bases in the middle. CDR3 size: 15 residues. The CDR3 region is CASSLGSGLSYGYTF. In DNA form, the CDR3 reads TGTGCCAGCAGCTTAGGATCGGGGCTTAGCTATGGCTACACCTTC. Full variable domain (rest looked up from reference TRBV7-2 and TRBJ1-2): GAGVSQSPSNKVTEKGKDVELRCDPISGHTALYWYRQSLGQGLEFLIYFQGNSAPDKSGLPSDRFSAERTGGSVSTLTIQRTQQEDSAVYLCASSLGSGLSYGYTFGSGTRLTVV.

A few counts support this clone. The J gene is TRBJ1-2, the V gene TRBV7-9; 8 bases are a match to TRBD1. With V trimmed by 4 bases and J by 1 base, 2 bases remained unmatched. CDR3 size: 14 residues. CDR1 is SEHNR, CDR2 FQNEAQ, per germline (reference sequence). The CDR3, as DNA: TGTGCCAGCAGCTGGGGACAGGTTAACTATGGCTACACCTTC. The encoded protein is CASSWGQVNYGYTF. Supplemented by reference TRBV7-9 and TRBJ1-2, the full variable domain reads DTGVSQNPRHKITKRGQNVTFRCDPISEHNRLYWYRQTLGQGPEFLTYFQNEAQLEKSRLLSDRFSAERPKGSFSTLEIQRTEQGDSAMYLCASSWGQVNYGYTFGSGTRLTVV.

The chain couples TRBV7-2 to TRBJ1-6, with D hard to call. Germline V CDR1 and CDR2: SGHTA, FQGNSA. V lost 1 base and J 10 bases, leaving 11 bases between the germline ends. The CDR3 runs to 14 residues. This CDR3 reads CASSLESGVSPLHF. CDR3 DNA: TGTGCCAGCAGCTTAGAGAGTGGAGTGTCACCCCTCCACTTT.

This chain connects TRBV3-1 (or the pseudogene TRBV3-2) to TRBJ1-2, with no clear D. Germline loops: CDR1 LGHDT, CDR2 YNNKEL (reference sequence). Trimming took off 0 bases at V and 7 bases at J, with 12 bases between the two ends. The CDR3 runs 14 residues. CDR3: CASSQELGPSGYTF. As DNA, the CDR3 is TGTGCCAGCAGCCAAGAACTGGGCCCGTCTGGCTACACCTTC.

This sequence joins TRBV7-2 and TRBJ1-6, with D perhaps matching TRBD1 (5 bases). This CDR3 contains 14 residues. Trimming cost V 0 bases and J 7 bases, with 7 bases left between them. Germline V gene sequence: CDR1 SGHTA, CDR2 FQGNSA. CDR3 in amino acids: CASSLAPGNSPLHF. CDR3 coding DNA: TGTGCCAGCAGCTTAGCTCCAGGGAATTCACCCCTCCACTTT.